This T cell receptor (beta chain) was sequenced during a study of shared clonotypes between healthy human individuals (dated by TCRdb to 2020 to 2022). Notes on the research overall: The cohort included a few men and a couple of women between 18 and 49 years of age. Per donor, three plates each were used for CD4 naive and CD4 memory, two for CD8 naive, and one for CD8 memory. Leukapheresis yielded between about 0.85 and 10 billion PBMCs per donor. To estimate repertoire size and how much clonotype sharing occurs between individuals, the study deeply sequenced the blood TCR repertoires of 5 or 6 healthy adults. Different laboratories and diverse techniques were used to prepare libraries and sequence TCR repertoires, to increase sequencing depth and limit assay-specific biases.

Concerning this clone: Its binding antigen is unknown. One base away there is no much larger clone; base qualities are not given.

The donors were healthy, HIV-negative adults with no recently reported acute infections or vaccinations. Only Caucasian adults living in Nashville, Tennessee, USA were represented among the donors. CD4+ T cells were enriched through magnetic negative selection, after which naive cells were positively selected on CD45RA and the remaining negative fraction served as the memory subset. After blood collection by leukapheresis, PBMCs were isolated using Ficoll-Histopaque density gradient centrifugation and then cryopreserved in the vapor phase of liquid nitrogen. Analytical flow cytometry was used to check the purity and quantity of every magnetically sorted T cell population. Genomic DNA was isolated from every sorted fraction and measured by UV absorbance on a Nanodrop 2000c. The CDR3 spans 16 residues, from the cysteine through the phenylalanine. The entry retains the CDR3 DNA only, 48 bases that are in frame from base 1. V and J are truncated by 1 base and 5 bases respectively, leaving an intervening sequence of 15 bases. CDR1 and CDR2 were assigned from the germline V gene as SGHVS and FNYEAQ.

Broader findings and caveats from the paper: Because the study included only a small number of donors, the genetic and exposure-history diversity represented was limited. Sampling was restricted to blood, and TCR repertoires in tissue are likely to differ from TCR repertoires in blood. Even with the large sequencing depth, rarefaction of the sorted-subset datasets indicated that sequencing was incomplete. Estimated clonotype richness was generally larger for naive than for memory subsets. Compared with non-shared clonotypes, the clonotypes found in all four sorted-subset donors had higher generation probabilities. Pairwise subsampling indicated that sequencing depth was expected to affect the degree of clonotype sharing among donors. Sharing across several donors was observed for about 4.8% of naive CD4, under 4% of naive CD8, 2% to 2.5% of memory CD4, and 0.4% of memory CD8 clonotypes.

Using the deep immunoSEQ assay, multiplex PCR amplified TCR CDR3 regions from genomic DNA. Genomic DNA extracted from each cell subset was distributed evenly over all wells of several immunoSEQ 96-well plates, and each plate served as one replicate. For sorted subsets, each replicate PCR was loaded with around 220 ng genomic DNA, equivalent to 25,000 to 30,000 T cell genomes. Purified libraries were quantified with a Qubit 3.0 fluorometer, sized on a Bioanalyzer 2100, and re-quantified with the KAPA Library Quantification kit. A separate single-read 150-cycle Illumina NextSeq 550 flow cell was used to sequence each immunoSEQ 96-well plate. As for how the authors treated the data: Because the immunoSEQ output included only junctional sequences and no quality scores, the filtering could not be the same as the filtering used for full-length reads. To assign V/J genes and CDR3, sequences were annotated using PyIR, a Python wrapper for IgBLAST v1.9, with IMGT germline references. Reads with weak V/J assignments (E-value above 1e-6), missing CDR3, stop codons, out-of-frame junctions, or ambiguous translated residues were removed. A V3J clonotype was defined by an identical inferred V gene, J gene, and CDR3 amino acid sequence. Percentage overlap between repertoires was calculated by dividing the number of shared unique clonotypes by the size of the smaller repertoire. Richness of each repertoire was evaluated using RTK rarefaction, the Chao1 estimator, and Recon v2.1 estimates of unobserved clonotypes. Generation probabilities were computed with OLGA for all TCRbeta clonotypes obtained by the gDNA method from a few donors. In its TCRdb copy, this immuneACCESS table keeps in-frame sequences only and misses some clones. Where compared with another copy, unresolved V genes explain less than half of these, and the others have no known cause. That table gives V, J and clone size, and the DNA gave D and trimming. Counted in this sample were about a million clones; 65% to 80% of them appeared once. The ten top clones hold approximately 1.5% of the sample.

The rearrangement combines TRBV7-6 with TRBJ2-1; a weak D assignment points to TRBD2 (5 bases agree). What was sequenced was memory CD4+ T cells sorted from blood. Reading the label with the study, this specimen's cell subset or site is: CD45RA-negative fraction. The source of this sequence is a man younger than 35 in good health. The bases read TGTGCCAGCAGCTTAGGACCCAGGACTCGCGACAATGAGCAGTTCTTC. This yields the protein CASSLGPRTRDNEQFF.